This TCR beta chain was retrieved from a study of neoadjuvant anti-PD-1 for oral cavity cancer. Trimming left V 4 bases short and J 5 bases short, with 14 bases between. The germline gives CDR1 ENHRY, CDR2 SYGVKD. The CDR3 has 14 residues. On this clone: The antigen is not known.

The table came from immunoSEQ multiplex PCR; TCRdb's copy has only in-frame clones and leaves some out. The table lists 72,000 or so clones, around four fifths of them singletons. Whole-study results and caveats: After neoadjuvant nivolumab, PBMC T cell clonality was significantly higher in non-responders than responders.

The rearrangement joins TRBV10-3 to TRBJ2-5, with D maybe TRBD2 (6 bases). This sample comprised PBMCs, obtained before nivolumab (anti-PD-1) treatment. The TCR originated in a person aged 35-79 years with oral cavity squamous cell carcinoma. The CDR3 region has the DNA TGTGCCATCAGTGTTGGGGGAGGTGGCGAGACCCAGTACTTC. Translated, it gives CAISVGGGGETQYF.